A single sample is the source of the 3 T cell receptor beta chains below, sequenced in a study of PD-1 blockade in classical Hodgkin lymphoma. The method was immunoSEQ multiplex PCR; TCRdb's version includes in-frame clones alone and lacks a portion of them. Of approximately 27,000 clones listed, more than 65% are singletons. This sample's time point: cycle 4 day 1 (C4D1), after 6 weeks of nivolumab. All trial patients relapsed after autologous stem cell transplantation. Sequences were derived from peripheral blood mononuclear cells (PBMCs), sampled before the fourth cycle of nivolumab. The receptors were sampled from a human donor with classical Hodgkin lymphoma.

This CDR3 is CASSPNGRGLVTEAFF. The CDR3 coding sequence is TGCGCCAGCAGCCCTAATGGGAGGGGGCTGGTCACTGAAGCTTTCTTT. The gene calls are TRBV5-1 and TRBJ1-1, with 7 nucleotides matching TRBD1. The germline V gene encodes CDR1 SGHRS and CDR2 YFSETQ. V lost 4 bases, J lost 4 bases, and 13 bases stayed unmatched. The CDR3 length is 16 residues.

This chain's CDR3 is CASSYRGRYEQYF. CDR3 nucleotides: TGTGCCAGCAGTTACAGGGGAAGGTACGAGCAGTACTTC. The chain uses TRBV6-5 and TRBJ2-7, with D possibly TRBD1 on 5 matching bases. V shed 2 bases and J shed 4 bases, with 9 bases lying between them. The V gene's germline CDR1 is MNHEY and CDR2 SVGAGI. The length of the CDR3 is 13 residues.

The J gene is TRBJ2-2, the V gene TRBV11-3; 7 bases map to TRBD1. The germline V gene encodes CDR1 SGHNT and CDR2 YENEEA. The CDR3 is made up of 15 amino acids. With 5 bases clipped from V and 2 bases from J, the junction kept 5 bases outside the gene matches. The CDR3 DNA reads TGTGCCAGCAGCCTCCGACAGGGTAACACCGGGGAGCTGTTTTTT. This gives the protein CASSLRQGNTGELFF. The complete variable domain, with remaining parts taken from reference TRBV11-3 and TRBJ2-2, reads EAGVVQSPRYKIIEKKQPVAFWCNPISGHNTLYWYLQNLGQGPELLIRYENEEAVDDSQLPKDRFSAERLKGVDSTLKIQPAELGDSAVYLCASSLRQGNTGELFFGEGSRLTVL.